These 20 T cell receptor beta chains share one sample of origin, sequenced in a study of cytomegalovirus exposure and HLA in healthy donors. The study ran its PCR with 60 Vbeta and 13 Jbeta primers. Data came from immunoSEQ multiplex PCR; TCRdb stores just in-frame clones and leaves some out. The sample has 200,000 or so clones, about 77% seen once. The sample taken for sequencing was PBMCs. These receptors were taken from a woman aged 25 to 39 in good health and CMV-seropositive.

The rearrangement links TRBV5-1 to TRBJ2-5; the match to TRBD1 covers 8 bases. The length of the CDR3 is 16 residues. Germline V CDR1 and CDR2: SGHRS, YFSETQ. V was pared by 4 bases and J by 2 bases, with 10 bases of the junction left unmatched. This CDR3 reads CASSDRDRRLQETQYF. CDR3 bases: TGCGCCAGCAGCGACCGGGACAGGAGATTACAAGAGACCCAGTACTTC. Full variable domain (missing parts from reference TRBV5-1 and TRBJ2-5): KAGVTQTPRYLIKTRGQQVTLSCSPISGHRSVSWYQQTPGQGLQFLFEYFSETQRNKGNFPGRFSGRQFSNSRSEMNVSTLELGDSALYLCASSDRDRRLQETQYFGPGTRLLVL.

In its sample, this clone was seen once. This chain's CDR3 is CASSVGGQGTLAKNIQYF. CDR3 nucleotides: TGTGCCAGCAGCGTGGGGGGACAGGGGACACTAGCCAAAAACATTCAGTACTTC. The chain joins TRBV9 to TRBJ2-4; TRBD1 aligns across 10 bases. Germline V gene sequence: CDR1 SGDLS, CDR2 YYNGEE. V trimming: 2 bases; J trimming: 0 bases; junction bases outside the gene matches: 8. The CDR3 covers 18 residues.

The chain joins TRBV29-1 to TRBJ1-4; no clear D gene. The germline CDR1 and CDR2 sequences are SQVTM and ANQGSEA. This CDR3 is 13 amino acids long. V gave up 4 bases and J gave up 4 bases, with 10 bases separating them. The CDR3 reads CSVGAANNEKLFF. CDR3 in DNA: TGCAGCGTTGGGGCAGCAAATAATGAAAAACTGTTTTTT. Full variable domain (remainder filled in from reference TRBV29-1 and TRBJ1-4): SAVISQKPSRDICQRGTSLTIQCQVDSQVTMMFWYRQQPGQSLTLIATANQGSEATYESGFVIDKFPISRPNLTFSTLTVSNMSPEDSSIYLCSVGAANNEKLFFGSGTQLSVL.

V and J are TRBV7-8 and TRBJ2-7; 9 bases agree with TRBD1. Losses at the gene ends were 3 bases for V and 2 bases for J; bases not matched to a gene: 2. CDR1 SGHVS and CDR2 FQNEAQ come from the germline V gene. This CDR3 has 14 residues. CDR3 residues: CASSFGTGTYEQYF. In DNA form, the CDR3 reads TGTGCCAGCAGCTTTGGGACAGGGACCTACGAGCAGTACTTC.

Comment on this clone: The same CDR3 is also encoded by other DNA sequences in this sample. The chain has TRBV4-3 and TRBJ1-3; perhaps TRBD1 as D (6 bases). CDR3 length: 15 amino acids. Trimming shortened V by 0 bases and J by 2 bases, and 8 bases separated the two germline ends. The V gene's germline CDR1 is LGHNA and CDR2 YSLEER. CDR3 loop: CASSQDRGTGNTIYF. CDR3 bases: TGCGCCAGCAGCCAAGACAGGGGAACTGGAAACACCATATATTTT.

V is TRBV6-1 and J is TRBJ1-5, with D perhaps TRBD1 (6 bases). Deletions cut 3 bases from V and 10 bases from J, with 13 bases between. Germline V gene sequence: CDR1 MNHNS, CDR2 SASEGT. The CDR3 runs 13 residues. CDR3 in amino acids: CASSETGQTPQHF. The CDR3 DNA follows: TGTGCCAGCAGTGAGACAGGCCAGACCCCCCAGCATTTT.

The chain joins TRBV7-8 to TRBJ2-7; a weak D match, TRBD2 (6 bases). This CDR3 region has 14 residues. Germline-derived CDR1 and CDR2 are SGHVS and FQNEAQ. V shed 2 bases and J shed 2 bases, with 10 bases lying between them. In DNA form, the CDR3 reads TGTGCCAGCAGCTTATCCGCGGGGCCCTACGAGCAGTACTTC. It encodes CASSLSAGPYEQYF.

J is TRBJ2-7 and V is TRBV10-3; TRBD1 aligns across 9 bases. Trimming removed 4 bases from V and 2 bases from J; junction bases left unmatched: 6. The germline V gene encodes CDR1 ENHRY and CDR2 SYGVKD. The length of the CDR3 is 15 residues. The CDR3 here is CAISAGDRVAYEQYF. The DNA of the CDR3 is TGTGCCATCAGTGCTGGGGACAGGGTTGCCTACGAGCAGTACTTC.

The V gene is TRBV10-3, the J gene TRBJ2-7; 7 bases line up with TRBD1. The CDR3 runs to 12 residues. V gave up 11 bases and J gave up 2 bases; unmatched junction bases: 6. CDR1 and CDR2 from the germline V gene are ENHRY and SYGVKD. The CDR3 sequence: CASTGTAYEQYF. CDR3 nucleotides: TGTGCCTCAACCGGGACAGCCTACGAGCAGTACTTC.

The chain carries TRBV5-1 and TRBJ1-1; D gene uncertain. CDR1 and CDR2 from the germline V gene are SGHRS and YFSETQ. This CDR3 contains 15 residues. Trimming left V 1 base short and J 1 base short, with 11 bases between. CDR3 sequence reads: CASSLPRGGNTEAFF. The CDR3 DNA follows: TGCGCCAGCAGCTTGCCCCGTGGCGGGAACACTGAAGCTTTCTTT.

There are a few counts of this clone. The rearrangement joins TRBV4-3 to TRBJ1-1; no reliable D call. The CDR3 has 13 residues. Trimming took off 5 bases at V and 3 bases at J, with 10 bases between the two ends. From germline, CDR1 is LGHNA and CDR2 YSLEER. The CDR3 loop is CASSSRGYTEAFF. CDR3 sequence (DNA): TGCGCCAGCAGCTCCCGGGGATACACTGAAGCTTTCTTT.

Regarding this clone: The junction departs from the called germline gene at one end, perhaps through a read error. The chain has TRBV7-9 and TRBJ1-1; D gene unclear. The germline gives CDR1 SEHNR, CDR2 FQNEAQ (reference sequence). The CDR3 is 16 residues long. DNA of the CDR3: TGTTCCAGCAGCTTAGTGGTGGGGAGAAGGGAGACTGAAGCTTTCTTT. Translated: CSSSLVVGRRETEAFF.

The V gene is TRBV7-9, the J gene TRBJ2-3, with 8 bases matching TRBD1. CDR1 and CDR2 (germline): SEHNR, FQNEAQ (reference sequence). The V and J ends lost 4 bases and 3 bases, in that order; junction bases with no gene match: 6. The CDR3 sequence is 15 residues long. The CDR3 region has the DNA TGTGCCAGCAGCTCGGCGGACAGGGTGACAGATACGCAGTATTTT. Its protein product is CASSSADRVTDTQYF.

J is TRBJ1-1 and V is TRBV18, with a weak D call TRBD1 (5 bases). V gave up 1 base and J gave up 4 bases, with 10 bases separating them. The CDR3 consists of 14 residues. The V gene's germline CDR1 is KGHSH and CDR2 LQKENI. The CDR3 spells CASSPQGSGTEAFF. The CDR3 DNA reads TGTGCCAGCTCACCACAGGGGTCGGGCACTGAAGCTTTCTTT. The full variable domain, in which reference TRBV18 and TRBJ1-1 provide the parts outside the CDR3, is NAGVMQNPRHLVRRRGQEARLRCSPMKGHSHVYWYRQLPEEGLKFMVYLQKENIIDESGMPKERFSAEFPKEGPSILRIQQVVRGDSAAYFCASSPQGSGTEAFFGQGTRLTVV.

The chain links TRBV10-3 to TRBJ2-3; possible D gene TRBD1, 6 bases. The CDR3 spans 14 residues. Germline lookup yields CDR1 ENHRY and CDR2 SYGVKD. The V end was cut by 6 bases, the J end by 4 bases, with 14 bases between. The DNA for the CDR3 is TGTGCCATCAGGGGGGCCCCGAGGGCAGATACGCAGTATTTT. It translates to CAIRGAPRADTQYF.

The sample holds many counts of this clone. This chain connects TRBV25-1 to TRBJ1-1; possible D gene TRBD1, 6 bases. The CDR3 covers 13 residues. Germline loops: CDR1 MGHDK, CDR2 SYGVNS. The V end lost 3 bases, the J end lost 6 bases, and 11 bases lay between the germline ends. CDR3 coding DNA: TGTGCCAGCAGTGACAGGGGAATTGCTGAAGCTTTCTTT. Amino acids: CASSDRGIAEAFF. Full variable domain (remainder filled in from reference TRBV25-1 and TRBJ1-1): EADIYQTPRYLVIGTGKKITLECSQTMGHDKMYWYQQDPGMELHLIHYSYGVNSTEKGDLSSESTVSRIRTEHFPLTLESARPSHTSQYLCASSDRGIAEAFFGQGTRLTVV.

This clone was picked up one time. The V gene is TRBV5-1, the J gene TRBJ1-2, with D perhaps matching TRBD1 (6 bases). CDR1 is SGHRS, CDR2 YFSETQ, per germline. The CDR3 extends over 13 amino acids. Trimming removed 1 base from V and 4 bases from J, with 8 bases in between. CDR3 sequence reads: CASSLQDSYGYTF. As DNA, the CDR3 is TGCGCCAGCAGCTTGCAGGACAGCTATGGCTACACCTTC.

The chain combines TRBV4-3 with TRBJ2-7; TRBD2 is a possible D gene (7 bases). The CDR3 totals 16 residues. Trimming left V 0 bases short and J 4 bases short, with 16 bases between. CDR1 and CDR2 (germline): LGHNA, YSLEER. CDR3 nucleotide sequence: TGCGCCAGCAGCCAAGACACGGGGGGCGGGGGATACGAGCAGTACTTC. It is translated as CASSQDTGGGGYEQYF.

The gene calls are TRBV29-1 and TRBJ2-5; the D gene is possibly TRBD2 (6 bases). The last part of the DNA fits TRBJ2-7 better; the J call may be wrong. CDR1 is SQVTM, CDR2 ANQGSEA, per germline. This CDR3 has 12 residues. CDR3 amino acids: CSVVGGPSEQYF. The CDR3 nucleotides read TGCAGCGTTGTTGGAGGGCCCAGCGAGCAGTACTTC.

This clone was picked up a small number of times. The chain uses TRBV7-2 and TRBJ2-1, with D perhaps TRBD2 (6 bases). With 5 bases removed from V and 7 bases from J, the gap between germline ends came to 12 bases. Germline lookup yields CDR1 SGHTA and CDR2 FQGNSA. The CDR3 extends over 13 amino acids. This CDR3 reads CASSPRGRNEQFF. CDR3 bases: TGTGCCAGCAGCCCTCGGGGGAGAAATGAGCAGTTCTTC. Together with reference TRBV7-2 and TRBJ2-1, the CDR3 gives the full variable domain: GAGVSQSPSNKVTEKGKDVELRCDPISGHTALYWYRQSLGQGLEFLIYFQGNSAPDKSGLPSDRFSAERTGGSVSTLTIQRTQQEDSAVYLCASSPRGRNEQFFGPGTRLTVL.